This TCR beta chain was found in a study of T cells after yellow fever vaccination. The V and J ends lost 3 bases and 9 bases respectively, with 12 bases between them. CDR1 is MNHEY, CDR2 SMNVEV, per germline (reference sequence). This CDR3 has 13 amino acids. Each CDR3 protein is one row after TCRdb ran MiXCR on the 5' RACE reads. There are some 400,000 distinct CDR3 sequences in the sample; more than 5.5% occur only once, and 14% to 15% lies in the top ten. The sample holds many counts of this clonotype. Its antigen is currently unknown. The study, taken as a whole, reports: Subsequent to the booster, the majority of primary-vaccination clones reappeared (under 98% CD4, 88% CD8).

This clonotype was obtained from a man aged 25-40 years who received the YFV17D yellow fever vaccine. The chain recombines TRBV27 with TRBJ2-1, with TRBD2 as a possible D gene (5 bases). The sample in question was PBMCs, obtained 5 days after the yellow fever booster vaccination. CDR3 DNA: TGTGCCAGCAGTTTTCCCATTGGAGGTGAGCAGTTCTTC. Amino acid sequence: CASSFPIGGEQFF.